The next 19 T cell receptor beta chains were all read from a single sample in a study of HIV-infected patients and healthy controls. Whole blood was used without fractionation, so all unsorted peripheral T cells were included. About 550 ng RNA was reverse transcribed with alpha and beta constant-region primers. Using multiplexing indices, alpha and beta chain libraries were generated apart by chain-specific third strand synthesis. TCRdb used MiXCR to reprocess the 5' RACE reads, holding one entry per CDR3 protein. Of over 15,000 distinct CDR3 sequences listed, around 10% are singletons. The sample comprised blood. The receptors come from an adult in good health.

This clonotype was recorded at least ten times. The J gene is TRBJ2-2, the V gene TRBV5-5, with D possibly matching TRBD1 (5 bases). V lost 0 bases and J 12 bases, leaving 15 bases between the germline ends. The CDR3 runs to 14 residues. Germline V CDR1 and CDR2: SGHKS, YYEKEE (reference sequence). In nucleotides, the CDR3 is TGTGCCAGCAGCTTGGAATGGGCCTCAGGGAAGCTGTTTTTT. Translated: CASSLEWASGKLFF.

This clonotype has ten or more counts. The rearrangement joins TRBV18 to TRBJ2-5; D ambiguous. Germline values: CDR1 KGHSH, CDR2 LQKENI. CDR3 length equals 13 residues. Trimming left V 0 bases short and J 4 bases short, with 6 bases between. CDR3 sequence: CASSPPLIETQYF. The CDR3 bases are TGTGCCAGCTCACCACCGTTAATAGAGACCCAGTACTTC.

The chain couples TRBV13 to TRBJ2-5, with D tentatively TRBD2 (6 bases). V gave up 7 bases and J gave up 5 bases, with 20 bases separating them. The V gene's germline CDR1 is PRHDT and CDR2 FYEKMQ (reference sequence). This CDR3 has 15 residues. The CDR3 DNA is TGTGCCAGCACCGCGGGGCGTCGGATGTGGGAGACCCAGTACTTC. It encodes CASTAGRRMWETQYF.

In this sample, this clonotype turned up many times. The CDR3, as DNA: TGTGCCAGCAGCCCGGGAGGGCCATTGAATACGCAGTATTTT. Its translation is CASSPGGPLNTQYF. The V gene is TRBV7-2, the J gene TRBJ2-3; 8 nucleotides match TRBD2. With 5 bases clipped from V and 7 bases from J, the junction kept 8 bases outside the gene matches. This CDR3 has 14 residues. The V gene's germline CDR1 is SGHTA and CDR2 FQGNSA.

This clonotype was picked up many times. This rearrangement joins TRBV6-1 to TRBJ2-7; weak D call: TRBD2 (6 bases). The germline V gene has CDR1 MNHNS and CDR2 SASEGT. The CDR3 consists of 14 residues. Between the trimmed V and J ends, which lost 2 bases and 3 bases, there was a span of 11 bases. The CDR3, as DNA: TGTGCCAGCAGTGAACTTGGGGGGATCTACGAGCAGTACTTC. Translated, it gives CASSELGGIYEQYF.

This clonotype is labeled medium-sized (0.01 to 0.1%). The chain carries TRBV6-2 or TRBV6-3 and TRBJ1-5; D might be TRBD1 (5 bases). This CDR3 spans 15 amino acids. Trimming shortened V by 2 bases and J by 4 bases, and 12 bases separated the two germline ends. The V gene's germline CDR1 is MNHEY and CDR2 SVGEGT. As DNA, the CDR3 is TGTGCCAGCAGTTACGTCGGGGGTGAGAATCAGCCCCAGCATTTT. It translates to CASSYVGGENQPQHF.

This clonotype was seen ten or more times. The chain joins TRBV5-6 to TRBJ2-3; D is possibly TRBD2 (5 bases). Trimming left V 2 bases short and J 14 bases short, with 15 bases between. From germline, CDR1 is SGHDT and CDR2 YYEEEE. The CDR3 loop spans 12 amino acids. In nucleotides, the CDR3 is TGTGCCAGCAGCTTAGGAGGAACTGAGTGGTATTTT. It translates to CASSLGGTEWYF.

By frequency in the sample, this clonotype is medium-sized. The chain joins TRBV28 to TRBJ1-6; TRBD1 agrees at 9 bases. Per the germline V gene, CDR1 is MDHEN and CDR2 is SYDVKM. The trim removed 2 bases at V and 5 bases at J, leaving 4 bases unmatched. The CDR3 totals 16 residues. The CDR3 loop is CASSLGTGPNNSPLHF. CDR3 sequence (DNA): TGTGCCAGCAGTTTAGGGACAGGGCCTAATAATTCACCCCTCCACTTT.

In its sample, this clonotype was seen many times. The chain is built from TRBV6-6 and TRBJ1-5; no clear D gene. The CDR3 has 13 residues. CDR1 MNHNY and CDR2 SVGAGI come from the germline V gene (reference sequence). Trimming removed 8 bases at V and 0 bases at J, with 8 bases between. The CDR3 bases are TGTGCCAGCCGCCGGGATAGCAATCAGCCCCAGCATTTT. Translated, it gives CASRRDSNQPQHF.

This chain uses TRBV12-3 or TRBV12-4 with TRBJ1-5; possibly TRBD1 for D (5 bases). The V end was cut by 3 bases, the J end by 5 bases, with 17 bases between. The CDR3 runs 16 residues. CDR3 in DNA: TGTGCCAGCAGTTTTATCTTGGGGGAGCTCCATCAGCCCCAGCATTTT. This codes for CASSFILGELHQPQHF.

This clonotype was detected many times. The CDR3 reads CASSLWGRYNQPQHF. DNA for the CDR3: TGTGCCAGCAGTTTATGGGGACGGTACAATCAGCCCCAGCATTTT. V and J are TRBV27 and TRBJ1-5, with D possibly being TRBD1 (5 bases). The CDR3 loop spans 15 amino acids. Germline CDR1 reads MNHEY; CDR2 reads SMNVEV (reference sequence). With 1 base removed from V and 3 bases from J, the gap between germline ends came to 10 bases.

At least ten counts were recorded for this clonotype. The CDR3 bases are TGTGCCAGCAGTCCGGAGGGGGATCAGCCCCAGCATTTT. The encoded protein is CASSPEGDQPQHF. This chain uses TRBV6-4 with TRBJ1-5, with a weak D call TRBD1 (6 bases). Germline V lookup: CDR1 MRHNA, CDR2 SNTAGT. The CDR3 sequence is 13 residues long. V lost 5 bases, J lost 5 bases, and 10 bases lay in between.

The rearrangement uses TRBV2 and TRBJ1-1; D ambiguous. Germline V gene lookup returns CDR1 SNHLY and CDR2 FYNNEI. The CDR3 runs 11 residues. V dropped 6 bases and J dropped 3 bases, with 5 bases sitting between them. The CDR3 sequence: CASRMDTEAFF. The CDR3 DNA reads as TGTGCCAGCAGGATGGACACTGAAGCTTTCTTT.

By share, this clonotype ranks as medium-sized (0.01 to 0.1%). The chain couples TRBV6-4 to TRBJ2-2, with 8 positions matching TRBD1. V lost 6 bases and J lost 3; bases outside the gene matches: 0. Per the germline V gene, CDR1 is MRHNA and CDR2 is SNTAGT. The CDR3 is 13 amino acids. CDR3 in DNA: TGTGCCAGCAGGACAGGGGACACCGGGGAGCTGTTTTTT. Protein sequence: CASRTGDTGELFF.

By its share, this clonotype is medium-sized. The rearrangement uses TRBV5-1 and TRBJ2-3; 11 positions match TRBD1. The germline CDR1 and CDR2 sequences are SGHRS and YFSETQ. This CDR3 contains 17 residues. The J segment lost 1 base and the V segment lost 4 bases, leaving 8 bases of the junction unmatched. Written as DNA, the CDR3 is TGCGCCAGCAGCGCCGCCGGGACAGGGGGGCGCACAGATACGCAGTATTTT. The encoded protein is CASSAAGTGGRTDTQYF.

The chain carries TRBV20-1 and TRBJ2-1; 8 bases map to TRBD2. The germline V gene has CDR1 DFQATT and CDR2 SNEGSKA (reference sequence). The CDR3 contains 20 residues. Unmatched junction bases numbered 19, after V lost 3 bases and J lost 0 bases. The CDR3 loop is CSARRGLMAGGKSSYNEQFF. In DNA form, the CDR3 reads TGCAGTGCTAGGCGAGGTCTTATGGCGGGAGGAAAGAGCTCCTACAATGAGCAGTTCTTC.

The CDR3 reads CASSHLASSTDTQYF. Written as DNA, the CDR3 is TGTGCCAGCAGCCACCTAGCGAGTAGCACAGATACGCAGTATTTT. The chain joins TRBV11-2 to TRBJ2-3, with a possible D match to TRBD2 (6 bases). Germline V gene data show CDR1 as SGHAT and CDR2 as FQNNGV. V was cut by 5 bases and J by 0 bases, with 12 bases left in between. This CDR3 is built from 15 residues.

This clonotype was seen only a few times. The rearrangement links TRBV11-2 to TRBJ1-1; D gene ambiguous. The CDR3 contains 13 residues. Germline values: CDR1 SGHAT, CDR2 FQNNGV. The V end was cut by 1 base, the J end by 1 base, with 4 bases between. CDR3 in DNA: TGTGCCAGCAGCTTAGTGTGGAACACTGAAGCTTTCTTT. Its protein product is CASSLVWNTEAFF.

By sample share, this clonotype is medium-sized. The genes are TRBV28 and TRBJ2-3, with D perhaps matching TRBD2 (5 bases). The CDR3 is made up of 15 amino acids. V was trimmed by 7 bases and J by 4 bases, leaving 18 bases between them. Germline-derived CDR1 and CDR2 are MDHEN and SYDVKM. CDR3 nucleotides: TGTGCCAGCAAACCGGGAATCAGGTTTCCAGATACGCAGTATTTT. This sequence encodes CASKPGIRFPDTQYF.